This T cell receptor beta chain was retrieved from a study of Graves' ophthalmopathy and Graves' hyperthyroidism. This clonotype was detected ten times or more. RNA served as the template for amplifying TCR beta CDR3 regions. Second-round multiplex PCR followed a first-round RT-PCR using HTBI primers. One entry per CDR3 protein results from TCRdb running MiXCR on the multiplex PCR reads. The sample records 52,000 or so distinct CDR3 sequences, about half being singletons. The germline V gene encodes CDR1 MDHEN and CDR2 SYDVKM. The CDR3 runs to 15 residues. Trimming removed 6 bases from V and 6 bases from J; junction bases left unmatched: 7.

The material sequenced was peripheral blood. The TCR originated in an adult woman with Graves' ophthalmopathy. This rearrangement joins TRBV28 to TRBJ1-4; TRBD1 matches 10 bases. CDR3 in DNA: TGTGCCAGCAGCCAGGCCGGGACAGGGGATGAAAAACTGTTTTTT. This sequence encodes CASSQAGTGDEKLFF.